The T cell receptor beta chain under discussion was sequenced for a study of T cells in Graves' hyperthyroidism and ophthalmopathy. The CDR3 length is 14 residues. Trimming removed 7 bases from V and 4 bases from J, with 14 bases in between. CDR1 MNHEY and CDR2 SMNVEV come from the germline V gene (reference sequence). Study-wide points: Model output signaled ophthalmopathy a median approximately 6 months ahead of onset.

TCR beta CDR3 regions were amplified from RNA. First-round RT-PCR of the TCR CDR3 relied on the HTBI primer set. MiXCR, run by TCRdb on the multiplex PCR reads, gives a single entry per CDR3 protein. This table has fewer than 700,000 distinct CDR3 sequences, around 16% appearing once. This clonotype has just one count. The antigen is not known. Material: blood. The TCR was taken from a woman aged 25-40 years with Graves' hyperthyroidism. V usage is TRBV27 and J usage is TRBJ2-1, with no clear D. This chain's CDR3 is CASMSWAEYNEQFF. The CDR3 region has the DNA TGTGCCAGCATGAGTTGGGCAGAGTACAATGAGCAGTTCTTC.